Reported below is one T cell receptor (beta chain). No antigen is known for it. These data belong to a study of CD8+CD57+ T cells in acquired aplastic anemia. Study-level background: DNA per sorted CD4+ or CD8+ sample ranged about 0.19 to 30 ug, averaging around 3.1 ug.

Patients who underwent sequencing had shown CD8+CD57+ cell expansion by flow cytometry. Profiling that covered TCR beta VDJ and CDR3 relied on genomic DNA as its template. A single record per CDR3 protein comes from TCRdb applying MiXCR to the reads. The sample comprises roughly 100,000 distinct CDR3 sequences, roughly two thirds of which are singletons, and less than 75% rests with the top ten. Regarding the study as a whole: Significant differences in CD8+ Simpson's diversity were not observed between patients and controls. Almost 30 CD8+ CDR3 sequences occurred in both the patients and the controls.

Germline assignment: CDR1 SGHVS and CDR2 FQNEAQ. CDR3 length: 15 residues. V was clipped by 5 bases and J by 0 bases, with 13 bases between them. Sequenced input: sorted CD4+, CD8+, or CD8+CD57+ T cells (not recorded which) from PBMCs. This clonotype was obtained from a human donor with aplastic anemia. The chain has TRBV7-8 and TRBJ2-5; D is undetermined. CDR3 amino acids: CASSPLDLYQETQYF. The CDR3 DNA is TGTGCCAGCAGCCCGCTAGACCTGTACCAAGAGACCCAGTACTTC. Full variable domain (remainder filled in from reference TRBV7-8 and TRBJ2-5): GAGVSQSPRYKVAKRGQDVALRCDPISGHVSLFWYQQALGQGPEFLTYFQNEAQLDKSGLPSDRFFAERPEGSVSTLKIQRTQQEDSAVYLCASSPLDLYQETQYFGPGTRLLVL.